This is a list of T cell receptor beta chains from one sample in a study of blood T cell repertoires in COVID-19. Measured with immunoSEQ multiplex PCR; TCRdb has only the in-frame clones, and not every one. The sample consists of 90,000 or so clones, over 65% of them appearing once. Specimen: peripheral blood. Receptor source: a human donor in a cohort sampled during active COVID-19. Each CDR3 is given with its conserved first and last residue. The D gene is left open where the match is weak. Clone size is shown for a subset of rows, as once, few, many or a class of expanded clone.

d_gene	j_gene	v_gene	abundance	CDR3aa	CDR3nt
.	TRBJ2-7	TRBV27	.	CASSFGSAYEQYF	TGTGCCAGCAGTTTTGGTTCGGCCTACGAGCAGTACTTC
TRBD1	TRBJ1-3	TRBV28	.	CASSLGTGISSGNTIYF	TGTGCCAGCAGCCTCGGGACAGGGATAAGCTCTGGAAACACCATATATTTT
.	TRBJ1-3	TRBV21-1	.	CASSKKMHKIDNPSGNTIYF	TGTGCCAGCAGCAAAAAAATGCATAAGATAGACAACCCCTCTGGAAACACCATATATTTT
.	TRBJ1-2	TRBV2	.	CASSPEKYGYTF	TGTGCCAGCAGTCCCGAGAAATATGGCTACACCTTC
.	TRBJ1-1	TRBV7-8	.	CASSFSTGMNTEAFF	TGTGCCAGCAGTTTCTCCACAGGGATGAACACTGAAGCTTTCTTT
TRBD1	TRBJ2-7	TRBV5-1	once	CASSFRQGPGEQYF	TGCGCCAGCAGCTTTAGACAGGGGCCGGGCGAGCAGTACTTC
TRBD1	TRBJ2-2	TRBV12-5	.	CASGSGQGINTGELFF	TGTGCTAGTGGTTCGGGACAGGGAATAAACACCGGGGAGCTGTTTTTT
.	TRBJ1-2	TRBV6-6	.	CASSLLGYQENYGYTF	TGTGCCAGCAGCTTACTAGGTTACCAGGAGAACTATGGCTACACCTTC
TRBD2	TRBJ2-1	TRBV24-1	.	CATSDPTSGYFNEQFF	TGTGCCACCAGTGACCCGACTAGCGGATACTTCAATGAGCAGTTCTTC
TRBD2	TRBJ2-3	TRBV5-1	.	CASSLVPAGGTDTQYF	TGCGCCAGCAGCTTGGTTCCAGCGGGAGGCACAGATACGCAGTATTTT
TRBD1	TRBJ1-6	TRBV5-6	once	CATRQGGGSPLHF	TGTGCCACCAGACAGGGGGGTGGTTCACCCCTCCACTTT
TRBD2	TRBJ2-5	TRBV4-1	.	CASSTGASGGARLETQYF	TGCGCCAGCAGTACAGGGGCTAGCGGGGGGGCCAGACTTGAGACCCAGTACTTC
TRBD2	TRBJ2-5	TRBV29-1	once	CSVGGEGTQYF	TGCAGCGTTGGGGGGGAGGGGACCCAGTACTTC
TRBD1	TRBJ1-4	TRBV30	.	CAWSKPTGMDEKLFF	TGTGCCTGGAGTAAACCGACAGGGATGGATGAAAAACTGTTTTTT
.	TRBJ1-2	TRBV28	.	CASTLPSRGAYGYTF	TGTGCCAGCACCCTACCCTCCAGGGGCGCCTATGGCTACACCTTC
TRBD1	TRBJ2-5	TRBV5-6	once	CASSLALDRVTETQYF	TGTGCCAGCAGCTTGGCCCTAGACAGGGTAACAGAGACCCAGTACTTC
.	TRBJ2-1	TRBV21-1	.	CASSKHRGKSSYNEQFF	TGTGCCAGCAGTAAGCATCGGGGGAAGAGCTCCTACAATGAGCAGTTCTTC
TRBD1	TRBJ1-1	TRBV2	.	CASSPGQGSTEAFF	TGTGCCAGCAGCCCGGGACAGGGGAGCACTGAAGCTTTCTTT
.	TRBJ2-7	TRBV10-3	.	CASTDQERLYEQYF	TGTGCCAGTACGGATCAAGAGCGCCTCTACGAGCAGTACTTC
.	TRBJ1-1	TRBV6-6	.	CASTGEAGTEAFF	TGTGCCAGCACGGGGGAGGCGGGCACTGAAGCTTTCTTT
TRBD2	TRBJ2-5	TRBV3-1/TRBV3-2	.	CASSPRTSGRVGETQYF	TGTGCCAGCAGCCCCCGGACTAGCGGGAGGGTCGGGGAGACCCAGTACTTC
.	TRBJ1-4	TRBV30	.	CAWSGQATNEKLFF	TGTGCCTGGAGTGGACAGGCCACTAATGAAAAACTGTTTTTT
TRBD1	TRBJ1-5	TRBV28	.	CASSPRDRGLQPQHF	TGTGCCAGCAGTCCCCGGGACAGGGGGCTTCAGCCCCAGCATTTT
.	TRBJ1-4	TRBV7-6	few	CASSFGDINEKLFF	TGTGCCAGCAGCTTCGGGGATATCAATGAAAAACTGTTTTTT
.	TRBJ2-1	TRBV24-1	.	CATSDSAHAYNEQFF	TGTGCCACCTCAGACAGCGCGCACGCCTACAATGAGCAGTTCTTC
.	TRBJ2-4	TRBV7-2	.	CASRSAGVAKNIQYF	TGTGCCAGCAGGTCCGCAGGGGTAGCCAAAAACATTCAGTACTTC
TRBD1	TRBJ1-3	TRBV19	.	CASAGQGDSGNTIYF	TGTGCCAGTGCGGGACAGGGGGACTCTGGAAACACCATATATTTT
TRBD2	TRBJ2-1	TRBV11-2	.	CASSLGPSGRDNEQFF	TGTGCCAGCAGCTTAGGGCCAAGCGGGAGGGACAATGAGCAGTTCTTC
.	TRBJ2-3	TRBV6-5	.	CASTMGSMGADTQYF	TGTGCCAGCACAATGGGGAGTATGGGCGCAGATACGCAGTATTTT
.	TRBJ1-5	TRBV7-2	.	CASSLDGGLRGNQPQHF	TGTGCCAGCAGCTTAGATGGCGGGTTGAGGGGGAATCAGCCCCAGCATTTT
.	TRBJ2-3	TRBV19	.	CASKPGTDYDTQYF	TGTGCCAGTAAGCCCGGGACTGATTATGATACGCAGTATTTT
.	TRBJ2-7	TRBV6-1	.	CASSEDWGRNSYEQYF	TGTGCCAGCAGTGAAGATTGGGGCCGTAACTCCTACGAGCAGTACTTC
.	TRBJ1-1	TRBV7-9	.	CASSLSPVGVGREDTEAFF	TGTGCCAGCAGCTTATCCCCGGTGGGGGTCGGGAGGGAGGACACTGAAGCTTTCTTT
.	TRBJ2-1	TRBV9	.	CASSRSGERQFF	TGTGCCAGCAGCCGTTCGGGAGAACGGCAGTTCTTC
.	TRBJ2-2	TRBV6-6	few	CASRQLRAGELFF	TGTGCCAGCAGACAATTGAGGGCCGGGGAGCTGTTTTTT
TRBD1	TRBJ1-4	TRBV2	.	CASSPRTGPNEKLFF	TGTGCCAGCAGTCCCCGGACAGGGCCGAATGAAAAACTGTTTTTT
.	TRBJ2-2	TRBV6-4	.	CASSESAGPASKLFF	TGTGCCAGCAGTGAATCGGCAGGTCCGGCTTCGAAGCTGTTTTTT
TRBD1	TRBJ2-5	TRBV5-6	.	CASSLVIGTAGETQYF	TGTGCCAGCAGCTTGGTCATTGGGACAGCCGGGGAGACCCAGTACTTC
.	TRBJ2-7	TRBV6-5	.	CASKLDRNYEQYF	TGTGCCAGCAAACTCGACAGAAACTACGAGCAGTACTTC
TRBD2	TRBJ2-7	TRBV9	.	CASSVEAGGYEQYF	TGTGCCAGCAGCGTAGAGGCGGGGGGTTACGAGCAGTACTTC
.	TRBJ1-1	TRBV29-1	.	CSVEEGRGGTEAFF	TGCAGCGTTGAAGAGGGAAGGGGAGGAACTGAAGCTTTCTTT
TRBD2	TRBJ2-2	TRBV2	.	CASSEALAGGAGELFF	TGTGCCAGCAGTGAGGCACTAGCGGGAGGGGCCGGGGAGCTGTTTTTT
.	TRBJ2-1	TRBV4-3	once	CASSPANLRSSYNEQFF	TGCGCCAGCAGCCCCGCGAATCTGCGAAGCTCCTACAATGAGCAGTTCTTC
.	TRBJ1-4	TRBV5-1	.	CASSETGTTDEKLFF	TGCGCCAGCAGCGAAACCGGGACAACCGATGAAAAACTGTTTTTT
.	TRBJ2-7	TRBV7-8	.	CASSYRTVYEQYF	TGTGCCAGCAGCTACCGGACAGTCTACGAGCAGTACTTC
.	TRBJ1-1	TRBV29-1	few	CSVAPIHPGTEAFF	TGCAGCGTTGCGCCTATACATCCGGGGACTGAAGCTTTCTTT
TRBD1	TRBJ1-4	TRBV5-4	.	CASSWGQGQEKLFF	TGTGCCAGCAGCTGGGGACAGGGTCAAGAAAAACTGTTTTTT
TRBD2	TRBJ2-3	TRBV3-1/TRBV3-2	.	CASSQKTSGGLTDTQYF	TGTGCCAGCAGCCAAAAGACTAGCGGGGGGTTAACAGATACGCAGTATTTT
.	TRBJ2-5	TRBV6-5	.	CASSYDRTVETQYF	TGTGCCAGCAGTTACGATAGGACTGTCGAGACCCAGTACTTC
.	TRBJ2-5	TRBV12-3/TRBV12-4	.	CASSFGHRETQYF	TGTGCCAGCAGTTTCGGACATAGGGAGACCCAGTACTTC
.	TRBJ2-2	TRBV11-2	.	CASSPRREGTGELFF	TGTGCCAGCAGCCCTAGGCGAGAGGGTACCGGGGAGCTGTTTTTT
.	TRBJ1-5	TRBV19	.	CASSIGHPGNQPQHF	TGTGCCAGTAGTATCGGACACCCAGGGAATCAGCCCCAGCATTTT
.	TRBJ2-7	TRBV29-1	.	CSVGRGGYEQYF	TGCAGCGTTGGGCGGGGCGGATACGAGCAGTACTTC
TRBD2	TRBJ2-3	TRBV5-1	.	CASSLSGTRLTDTQYF	TGCGCCAGCAGCTTGTCCGGGACTAGACTCACAGATACGCAGTATTTT
.	TRBJ1-1	TRBV19	.	CASSISANAEAFF	TGTGCCAGTAGTATCTCTGCTAACGCTGAAGCTTTCTTT